The 18 T cell receptor beta chains below come from one sample, sequenced in a study of cytomegalovirus exposure and HLA in healthy donors. The PCR made use of 60 Vbeta and 13 Jbeta primers. Data came from immunoSEQ multiplex PCR; TCRdb stores just in-frame clones and leaves some out. This repertoire shows tens of thousands of clones, around 82% found once; its top ten account for about 8%. The sequenced sample consisted of PBMCs. Receptors were obtained from a man between 18 and 29 years old in good health and CMV-seropositive.

V and J are TRBV6-1 and TRBJ2-7; 11 positions agree with TRBD2. V was clipped by 4 bases and J by 1 base; unmatched bases: 9. Per germline, CDR1 MNHNS and CDR2 SASEGT. This CDR3 has 17 amino acids. This CDR3 reads CASSGPETSGDSYEQYF. CDR3 coding DNA: TGTGCCAGCAGTGGCCCAGAGACTAGCGGGGATTCCTACGAGCAGTACTTC.

This clone was counted a single time. The chain couples TRBV6-6 to TRBJ1-2; possible D gene TRBD1, 6 bases. V was cut by 2 bases and J by 2 bases, with 6 bases left in between. The CDR3 totals 13 residues. CDR1 is MNHNY, CDR2 SVGAGI, per germline (reference sequence). CDR3 region: CASSYDRNYGYTF. The CDR3 coding sequence is TGTGCCAGCAGTTACGACAGGAACTATGGCTACACCTTC.

V gene TRBV30 combines with J gene TRBJ2-7; D is undetermined. Trimming removed 7 bases from V and 6 bases from J, with 10 bases in between. Germline V gene lookup returns CDR1 GTSNPN and CDR2 SVGIG (reference sequence). The CDR3 extends over 10 amino acids. CDR3 bases: TGTGCCTTGAGGTCAGGCGAGCAGTACTTC. Its protein is CALRSGEQYF.

The chain couples TRBV30 to TRBJ1-3; a weak D match, TRBD1 (6 bases). Trimming shortened V by 1 base and J by 0 bases, and 13 bases separated the two germline ends. The CDR3 is made up of 16 amino acids. Germline-derived CDR1 and CDR2 are GTSNPN and SVGIG (reference sequence). This chain's CDR3 is CAWSAYRANSGNTIYF. The CDR3 region has the DNA TGTGCCTGGAGTGCTTACAGGGCTAACTCTGGAAACACCATATATTTT. Based on the CDR3 plus reference TRBV30 and TRBJ1-3, the full variable domain is SQTIHQWPATLVQPVGSPLSLECTVEGTSNPNLYWYRQAAGRGLQLLFYSVGIGQISSEVPQNLSASRPQDRQFILSSKKLLLSDSGFYLCAWSAYRANSGNTIYFGEGSWLTVV.

V is TRBV6-4 and J is TRBJ2-1; TRBD2 agrees at 7 bases. From germline, CDR1 is MRHNA and CDR2 SNTAGT. The CDR3 is made up of 17 amino acids. Unmatched junction bases numbered 12, after V lost 1 base and J lost 6 bases. CDR3 DNA: TGTGCCAGCAGTGACTGTCCAGGTGGCAGGGAGGGCAATGAGCAGTTCTTC. Translated: CASSDCPGGREGNEQFF.

This chain links TRBV7-6 with TRBJ1-1; 7 nucleotides line up with TRBD1. Trimming at V came to 1 base and at J to 1 base, leaving 3 bases not matched to a gene. This CDR3 has 15 residues. Germline-derived CDR1 and CDR2 are SGHVS and FNYEAQ. The CDR3 loop reads CASSLGRQGNTEAFF. CDR3 bases: TGTGCCAGCAGCTTAGGGAGACAGGGGAACACTGAAGCTTTCTTT.

J is TRBJ2-1 and V is TRBV6-5, with a tentative D call TRBD2 (6 bases). In germline, CDR1 is MNHEY, CDR2 SVGAGI. CDR3 length equals 15 residues. V was shortened by 0 bases and J by 3 bases, with 9 bases between the two germline ends. CDR3 protein: CASSYSGGNYNEQFF. Here the CDR3 DNA reads TGTGCCAGCAGTTACTCGGGGGGAAACTACAATGAGCAGTTCTTC.

The rearrangement uses TRBV11-2 and TRBJ2-5, with 7 positions matching TRBD2. CDR3 length: 15 amino acids. V lost 5 bases, J lost 5 bases, and 11 bases stayed unmatched. CDR1 is SGHAT, CDR2 FQNNGV, per germline. The CDR3 here is CASSREAVPGETQYF. In nucleotides, the CDR3 is TGTGCCAGCAGCCGGGAGGCAGTTCCGGGGGAGACCCAGTACTTC.

The chain employs TRBV30 and TRBJ2-5, with D possibly matching TRBD1 (6 bases). The CDR3 length is 12 residues. Germline CDR1 reads GTSNPN; CDR2 reads SVGIG (reference sequence). CDR3 sequence reads: CAVGQSRETQYF. Written as DNA, the CDR3 is TGTGCTGTTGGACAGTCCAGAGAGACCCAGTACTTC.

This clone has a single count. V gene TRBV7-8 combines with J gene TRBJ1-2, with D perhaps matching TRBD1 (6 bases). In germline, CDR1 is SGHVS, CDR2 FQNEAQ. V was cut by 5 bases and J by 1 base, with 20 bases left in between. The CDR3 covers 17 residues. In DNA, the CDR3 is TGTGCCAGCAGCCCCAAGGGGACGACAGGAGTTAACTATGGCTACACCTTC. Protein: CASSPKGTTGVNYGYTF.

The gene calls are TRBV9 and TRBJ1-2, with D perhaps TRBD1 (6 bases). Germline CDR1 is SGDLS and CDR2 is YYNGEE. The V end was cut by 3 bases, the J end by 8 bases, with 11 bases between. This CDR3 spans 12 amino acids. The CDR3 DNA follows: TGTGCCAGCAGCGCGGGGGGCCTCGGCTACACCTTC. Encoded protein: CASSAGGLGYTF.

This clone was counted a single time. CDR3: CASSLSEIQETQYF. The CDR3 DNA reads TGTGCCAGCAGCTTGTCGGAGATCCAAGAGACCCAGTACTTC. The chain joins TRBV7-9 to TRBJ2-5, with no clear D. This CDR3 is 14 amino acids long. The germline V and J ends were trimmed by 3 bases and 1 base, with 9 bases remaining between them. The germline V gene has CDR1 SEHNR and CDR2 FQNEAQ (reference sequence).

This chain uses TRBV29-1 with TRBJ2-5, with a tentative D call TRBD1 (6 bases). CDR3 size: 15 residues. V shed 2 bases and J shed 4 bases, with 17 bases lying between them. Per the germline V gene, CDR1 is SQVTM and CDR2 is ANQGSEA. The CDR3 nucleotides are TGCAGCGTTGAACCCTCCGACAGGTTGGCAGAGACCCAGTACTTC. Translating gives CSVEPSDRLAETQYF. Full variable domain (missing parts from reference TRBV29-1 and TRBJ2-5): SAVISQKPSRDICQRGTSLTIQCQVDSQVTMMFWYRQQPGQSLTLIATANQGSEATYESGFVIDKFPISRPNLTFSTLTVSNMSPEDSSIYLCSVEPSDRLAETQYFGPGTRLLVL.

V and J are TRBV2 and TRBJ2-2; 8 bases are shared with TRBD1. Germline-derived CDR1 and CDR2 are SNHLY and FYNNEI. V was clipped by 1 base and J by 6 bases; unmatched bases: 4. This CDR3 has 15 residues. CDR3 residues: CASSEGTGYPGELFF. The CDR3 bases are TGTGCCAGCAGTGAAGGGACAGGGTACCCCGGGGAGCTGTTTTTT.

The chain links TRBV19 to TRBJ2-5, with 7 positions matching TRBD1. The V and J ends lost 5 bases and 2 bases, in that order; junction bases with no gene match: 2. CDR3 length: 13 amino acids. Per germline, CDR1 LNHDA and CDR2 SQIVND (reference sequence). The chain's CDR3 is CASSSGQQETQYF. CDR3 sequence (DNA): TGTGCCAGTAGTTCGGGACAGCAAGAGACCCAGTACTTC.

V and J are TRBV10-1 and TRBJ2-2, with 9 bases fitting TRBD1. Germline assignment: CDR1 WNHNN and CDR2 SYGVQD (reference sequence). The CDR3 extends over 15 amino acids. V was pared by 7 bases and J by 2 bases, with 5 bases of the junction left unmatched. This CDR3 reads CASNWTGDNTGELFF. In DNA form, the CDR3 reads TGCGCCAGCAATTGGACAGGGGACAACACCGGGGAGCTGTTTTTT.

CDR3 DNA: TGCGCCAGCAGCTTGGGTGGGACAGGCCCCTACGAGCAGTACTTC. Translated, it gives CASSLGGTGPYEQYF. The chain carries TRBV5-1 and TRBJ2-7; 8 bases line up with TRBD1. This CDR3 region has 15 residues. V shed 0 bases, J shed 2 bases, and the junction held 4 bases outside the gene matches. Germline CDR1 is SGHRS and CDR2 is YFSETQ. The variable domain in full, with the rest retrieved from reference TRBV5-1 and TRBJ2-7, is KAGVTQTPRYLIKTRGQQVTLSCSPISGHRSVSWYQQTPGQGLQFLFEYFSETQRNKGNFPGRFSGRQFSNSRSEMNVSTLELGDSALYLCASSLGGTGPYEQYFGPGTRLTVT.

V and J are TRBV10-1 and TRBJ2-1; TRBD2 is a possible D gene (5 bases). V gave up 2 bases and J gave up 10 bases, with 12 bases separating them. The V gene's germline CDR1 is WNHNN and CDR2 SYGVQD (reference sequence). This CDR3 is 13 amino acids long. In DNA form, the CDR3 reads TGCGCCAGCAGTGAGCGGAGAGGGCAGGAGCAGTTCTTC. Translation: CASSERRGQEQFF.